This TCR beta chain appears in the sequencing data of a study of T cells expressing NK-cell markers. Study-level background: Sequencing of TCR beta repertoires drew on sorted CD3+CD56+NKG2C+, CD3+CD56+NKG2C- and CD3+CD56-NKG2C+ T cells. Eight donors were sequenced, seven testing HCMV-seropositive and one testing seronegative.

TCRdb re-called the 5' RACE reads, yielding one record per CDR3 amino acid sequence without DNA. The sample table includes 140,000 to 150,000 distinct CDR3 sequences. General study points: The leading position in the CD3+CD56-NKG2C+ fraction of a few donors also went to these clonotypes.

CDR1 GTSNPN and CDR2 SVGIG come from the germline V gene (reference sequence). The CDR3 length is 14 residues. Comment on this clonotype: Its antigen remains unknown.

The clonotype originates from a man aged 18 to 30 in good health. The source material was blood T cells: a sorted CD56 or NKG2C T cell subset, CD4+ or CD8+ T cells, or bulk PBMC T cells (not recorded which). The chain joins TRBV30 to TRBJ2-1; TCRdb's D call, TRBD2, is unchecked because there is no DNA. CDR3 amino acids: CAWGTSGSVNEQFF.